This is a list of T cell receptor beta chains from one sample in a study of control samples from healthy donors and cancer patients. Sequencing was performed with immunoSEQ multiplex PCR; in TCRdb, only in-frame clones are kept and a portion is missing. There are about 28,000 clones in the sample; 65% to 80% occur only once, and 20% to 25% lies in the top ten. The sequencing sample was made of PBMCs. These receptors were taken from a man aged 55 to 70 with head and neck cancer. Each CDR3 is given with its conserved first and last residue. A D gene is named only where the DNA matches it firmly. Size tells how often a clone was seen (once, few, many) or the class of an expanded clone, and some rows leave it out.

j_gene,abundance,v_gene,d_gene,CDR3nt,CDR3aa
TRBJ2-2,-,TRBV4-3,-,TGCGCCAGCAGCCAAGTAGGCTGGGAGAACACCGGGGAGCTGTTTTTT,CASSQVGWENTGELFF
TRBJ2-4,-,TRBV5-4,-,TGTGCCAGCAGCTTGGGGGGCAGGGAAACCAAAAACATTCAGTACTTC,CASSLGGRETKNIQYF
TRBJ1-3,-,TRBV2,-,TGTGCCAGCAGATTCACGACCGCAAGCTCTGGAAACACCATATATTTT,CASRFTTASSGNTIYF
TRBJ1-2,few,TRBV30,-,TGTGCCTGGACAGTAGAGCCGATCTATGGCTACACCTTC,CAWTVEPIYGYTF
TRBJ2-2,-,TRBV7-3,-,TGTGCCAGCAGCTTCGGGGACCCCGGGGAGCTGTTTTTT,CASSFGDPGELFF
TRBJ2-3,-,TRBV2,-,TGTGCGACAGCACAAGCTTTCAGAATAGATACGCAGTATTTT,CATAQAFRIDTQYF
TRBJ2-7,-,TRBV10-3,TRBD2,TGTGCCATCAGTGGCGGCGAGACTAGCGGGAGGTACGAGCAGTACTTC,CAISGGETSGRYEQYF
TRBJ2-1,-,TRBV27,TRBD1,TGTGCCAGCAGTGTGACAGGGCCCTACAATGAGCAGTTCTTC,CASSVTGPYNEQFF
TRBJ2-1,-,TRBV7-9,-,TGTGCCAGCAGCTGGTCACCGCTCAATGAGCAGTTCTTC,CASSWSPLNEQFF
TRBJ2-7,-,TRBV5-4,-,TGTGCCAGCAGCTTGTTCGGGGCCTACGAGCAGTACTTC,CASSLFGAYEQYF
TRBJ1-1,-,TRBV2,TRBD1,TGTGCCAGCAGCGCCCGAGGGACAGCGAACACTGAAGCTTTCTTT,CASSARGTANTEAFF
TRBJ2-1,-,TRBV4-2,TRBD2,TGTGCCAGCAGTCAAGCGGGGGGGCACAATGAGCAGTTCTTC,CASSQAGGHNEQFF
TRBJ2-7,-,TRBV10-1,TRBD1,TGCGCCAGCAGTGGAGGGACAGGCTACGAGCAGTACTTC,CASSGGTGYEQYF
TRBJ1-2,-,TRBV7-2,TRBD1,TGTGCCAGCAGCTTACCAGGGGGACGTGGCTACACCTTC,CASSLPGGRGYTF
TRBJ2-3,-,TRBV30,TRBD2,TGTGCCTGGAGTGAAGTATATAGCGGGAGTCGCTCAGATACGCAGTATTTT,CAWSEVYSGSRSDTQYF
TRBJ2-3,few,TRBV5-1,-,TGCGCCAGCAGCTTGGGATCCGCAGAAAGGACAGATACGCAGTATTTT,CASSLGSAERTDTQYF
TRBJ2-1,-,TRBV6-4,TRBD2,TGTGCCAGCAGTGACTCGCCTAGCGGGAGGGCTAGCAATGAGCAGTTCTTC,CASSDSPSGRASNEQFF
TRBJ1-4,-,TRBV5-1,-,TGCGCCAGCAGCTTGAGCCAGGCAAATGAAAAACTGTTTTTT,CASSLSQANEKLFF
TRBJ2-7,once,TRBV9,TRBD2,TGTGCCAGCAGCGTAGTTCCGGGAGGGCCGGGCGAGCAGTACTTC,CASSVVPGGPGEQYF
TRBJ2-3,-,TRBV28,TRBD1,TGTGCCAGCAGTTTAACCTCAGGGGGACAGGGGGTATATACGCAGTATTTT,CASSLTSGGQGVYTQYF
TRBJ2-5,-,TRBV5-1,-,TGCGCCAGCAGCTTGATCGAGACCCAGTACTTC,CASSLIETQYF
TRBJ1-1,-,TRBV7-2,-,TGTGCCAGCAGCTTAGCGCTAGGTTCATTGAACACTGAAGCTTTCTTT,CASSLALGSLNTEAFF
TRBJ2-3,-,TRBV7-8,TRBD1,TGTGCCAGCAGCCGACGGACAGGGGGTTTATACACAGATACGCAGTATTTT,CASSRRTGGLYTDTQYF
TRBJ2-5,-,TRBV15,-,TGTGCCACCAGCAGAGGGGGTAGCTTGGGGACCCAGTACTTC,CATSRGGSLGTQYF
TRBJ2-1,-,TRBV14,TRBD1,TGTGCCAGCAGCCCAAGGACAGGGGGGGCATCTGAGCAGTTCTTC,CASSPRTGGASEQFF
TRBJ1-3,once,TRBV7-8,-,TGTGCCAGCAGCCCTCTCGGGCCCGTACCCGGAAACACCATATATTTT,CASSPLGPVPGNTIYF
TRBJ1-1,-,TRBV28,-,TGTGCCAGCAGTTTATCCTTAACCGGGAGTGAAGCTTTCTTT,CASSLSLTGSEAFF
TRBJ2-5,once,TRBV29-1,-,TGCAGCGCAGGACAGCAAGAGACCCAGTACTTC,CSAGQQETQYF